A selection of T cell receptor beta chains follows, all from one sample in a study of beta chain features in type 1 diabetes. This table comes from immunoSEQ multiplex PCR, and its TCRdb copy is limited to in-frame clones, with some not included. Here the sample spans some 60,000 clones, about 61% being singletons. Input material: Tregs from blood. The receptors were sampled from a woman aged 18-29 years in good health. Each CDR3 is given with its conserved first and last residue. The D gene is left open where the match is weak. Not all rows give a size; the values are once, few, many and, for expanded clones, a class.

CASSQGGTAGYEQYF | TGCGCCAGCAGCCAAGGGGGAACAGCGGGCTACGAGCAGTACTTC | TRBV4-3 | - | - | TRBJ2-7
CASSPGMGREQYF | TGTGCCAGCTCACCGGGCATGGGGCGCGAGCAGTACTTC | TRBV18 | - | - | TRBJ2-7
CASRGQGAGKLFF | TGTGCCAGCAGAGGACAGGGGGCGGGAAAACTGTTTTTT | TRBV6-1 | TRBD1 | - | TRBJ1-4
CASSWTLNTGELFF | TGTGCCAGCAGCTGGACTTTGAACACCGGGGAGCTGTTTTTT | TRBV7-8 | - | - | TRBJ2-2
CASSLLTGGNTEAFF | TGCGCCAGCAGCTTACTGACAGGGGGGAACACTGAAGCTTTCTTT | TRBV5-1 | TRBD1 | - | TRBJ1-1
CASSVGGWETQYF | TGTGCCAGCAGCGTAGGAGGGTGGGAGACCCAGTACTTC | TRBV9 | - | - | TRBJ2-5
CASKSSGGAYNEQFF | TGTGCCAGCAAATCTAGCGGGGGGGCCTACAATGAGCAGTTCTTC | TRBV7-2 | TRBD2 | - | TRBJ2-1
CASSATPGTSGSYNEQFF | TGCGCCAGCAGTGCGACCCCCGGGACTAGCGGTTCCTACAATGAGCAGTTCTTC | TRBV10-2 | TRBD2 | - | TRBJ2-1
CASSLGAEQYF | TGTGCCAGCAGCTTGGGGGCGGAGCAGTACTTC | TRBV5-6 | - | few | TRBJ2-7
CASSSWTSEAFF | TGTGCCAGCAGTTCCTGGACATCTGAAGCTTTCTTT | TRBV27 | - | - | TRBJ1-1
CASSQWPSGETQYF | TGTGCCAGCAGCCAGTGGCCTAGCGGAGAGACCCAGTACTTC | TRBV7-9 | TRBD2 | - | TRBJ2-5
CASSRPPIGLAGDGGETQYF | TGCGCCAGCAGCCGACCCCCAATTGGACTAGCGGGGGATGGGGGCGAGACCCAGTACTTC | TRBV5-1 | TRBD2 | few | TRBJ2-5
CASSDDGGPYEQYF | TGTGCCAGCAGTGACGACGGGGGGCCCTACGAGCAGTACTTC | TRBV6-1 | - | few | TRBJ2-7
CASSPPEFSHEQYF | TGTGCCAGCAGCCCGCCCGAATTTAGCCACGAGCAGTACTTC | TRBV7-2 | - | - | TRBJ2-7
CASSTLSREGRETQYF | TGCGCCAGCAGCACCCTATCGCGGGAGGGCCGAGAGACCCAGTACTTC | TRBV4-1 | TRBD2 | - | TRBJ2-5
CASSRTGDTEAFF | TGTGCCAGCAGCCGGACGGGAGACACTGAAGCTTTCTTT | TRBV6-1 | - | - | TRBJ1-1
CASSLQGYEQYF | TGCGCCAGCAGCCTACAGGGTTACGAGCAGTACTTC | TRBV5-1 | - | - | TRBJ2-7
CASSEVISGAYSNQPQHF | TGTGCCAGCAGTGAAGTGATATCTGGGGCTTATAGCAATCAGCCCCAGCATTTT | TRBV6-1 | - | - | TRBJ1-5
CASSLWLSGANVLTF | TGCGCCAGCAGCCTCTGGCTCTCTGGGGCCAACGTCCTGACTTTC | TRBV5-1 | - | - | TRBJ2-6
CASSWGQGLRNSPLHF | TGTGCCAGCAGTTGGGGACAGGGGCTTCGGAATTCACCCCTCCACTTT | TRBV6-5 | TRBD1 | - | TRBJ1-6
CASSYSREGRYEQFF | TGTGCCAGCAGTTACTCGCGGGAGGGCCGGTATGAGCAGTTCTTC | TRBV6-7 | TRBD2 | once | TRBJ2-1
CASSILGQEQFF | TGTGCCAGTAGTATACTAGGACAGGAGCAGTTCTTC | TRBV19 | - | - | TRBJ2-1
CASSFGTGVDIQYF | TGCGCCAGCAGCTTCGGGACAGGGGTTGACATTCAGTACTTC | TRBV5-1 | TRBD1 | few | TRBJ2-4
CASSPQYTDTQYF | TGTGCCAGCTCACCACAATACACAGATACGCAGTATTTT | TRBV18 | - | - | TRBJ2-3
CASSRGQGGSYEQYF | TGTGCCAGCAGTCGCGGACAGGGGGGATCCTACGAGCAGTACTTC | TRBV6-5 | TRBD1 | - | TRBJ2-7
CASSSVGGVGEQFF | TGTGCCAGCAGCTCCGTTGGAGGGGTCGGCGAGCAGTTCTTC | TRBV7-9 | - | - | TRBJ2-1
CSGGGVWGYTF | TGCAGCGGGGGAGGTGTATGGGGCTACACCTTC | TRBV29-1 | - | - | TRBJ1-2
CASSSLLAGGGETQYF | TGCGCCAGCAGCTCCCTGCTAGCGGGGGGGGGAGAGACCCAGTACTTC | TRBV5-1 | TRBD2 | - | TRBJ2-5
CASSSHTIQETQYF | TGTGCCAGCAGCTCCCACACCATTCAAGAGACCCAGTACTTC | TRBV6-1 | - | few | TRBJ2-5
CASSLGTGTSGSYEQFF | TGTGCCAGCAGCCTAGGAACGGGGACTAGCGGGAGTTATGAGCAGTTCTTC | TRBV9 | TRBD2 | - | TRBJ2-1
CASSYRTSGYEQYF | TGTGCCAGCAGCTACAGGACTAGCGGCTACGAGCAGTACTTC | TRBV9 | TRBD2 | - | TRBJ2-7
CASSPRQTTGELFF | TGTGCCAGCAGCCCCCGACAGACCACCGGGGAGCTGTTTTTT | TRBV7-2 | - | - | TRBJ2-2
CASSYNRKMNTEAFF | TGTGCCAGCAGTTACAACAGGAAGATGAACACTGAAGCTTTCTTT | TRBV6-5 | - | once | TRBJ1-1
CASSPLTADGYTF | TGTGCCAGCTCACCACTGACTGCAGACGGCTACACCTTC | TRBV18 | - | once | TRBJ1-2
CSASPGGQETQYF | TGCAGCGCCAGCCCCGGGGGGCAAGAGACCCAGTACTTC | TRBV29-1 | TRBD2 | few | TRBJ2-5
CASRHIDRSNTEAFF | TGTGCCAGCAGACACATTGATAGGAGTAACACTGAAGCTTTCTTT | TRBV27 | - | - | TRBJ1-1
CASGLGQGETQYF | TGTGCTAGTGGCCTAGGACAGGGAGAGACCCAGTACTTC | TRBV12-5 | TRBD1 | - | TRBJ2-5
CSVGTSGLYEQYF | TGCAGCGTTGGTACTAGCGGTCTATACGAGCAGTACTTC | TRBV29-1 | TRBD2 | - | TRBJ2-7
CASSPTGGDTQYF | TGTGCCAGCTCACCGACAGGGGGGGATACGCAGTATTTT | TRBV18 | TRBD1 | - | TRBJ2-3
CASSLGGGLGNTIYF | TGTGCCAGCAGCTTAGGCGGCGGTTTAGGAAACACCATATATTTT | TRBV7-9 | - | few | TRBJ1-3
CASSLDGLAGEQYF | TGTGCCAGCAGCTTAGACGGACTAGCGGGAGAGCAGTACTTC | TRBV7-9 | TRBD2 | - | TRBJ2-7
CASSFRGSSTEAFF | TGTGCCAGCAGTTTCCGTGGTTCCAGCACTGAAGCTTTCTTT | TRBV14 | - | - | TRBJ1-1
CASTWGGSPGETQYF | TGTGCCAGCACCTGGGGGGGCTCTCCTGGGGAGACCCAGTACTTC | TRBV7-2 | - | - | TRBJ2-5
CAWSSTGGEQYF | TGTGCCTGGAGTTCTACAGGGGGCGAGCAGTACTTC | TRBV30 | TRBD1 | few | TRBJ2-7
CASSTSGGARRSYNEQFF | TGCGCCAGTTCGACTAGCGGGGGGGCGAGGAGATCCTACAATGAGCAGTTCTTC | TRBV5-1 | TRBD2 | - | TRBJ2-1
CASSRGETQYF | TGTGCCAGCAGCCGAGGGGAGACCCAGTACTTC | TRBV5-6 | - | - | TRBJ2-5
CASSLGGVTDTQYF | TGTGCCAGCAGCTTGGGGGGGGTCACAGATACGCAGTATTTT | TRBV5-6 | - | - | TRBJ2-3
CASSSHVPGQGESSYNEQFF | TGCGCCAGCAGCTCCCATGTACCGGGACAGGGTGAGAGCTCCTACAATGAGCAGTTCTTC | TRBV5-1 | TRBD1 | - | TRBJ2-1
CASSLHRGNYGYTF | TGTGCCAGCAGTTTGCACAGGGGGAACTATGGCTACACCTTC | TRBV6-6 | TRBD1 | - | TRBJ1-2
CASSVLGVEQYF | TGCGCCAGCAGCGTCCTAGGGGTCGAGCAGTACTTC | TRBV5-1 | - | - | TRBJ2-7
CASSYGTGGSGGYTF | TGTGCCAGCAGTTACGGGACAGGGGGCTCCGGTGGCTACACCTTC | TRBV6-5 | TRBD1 | few | TRBJ1-2